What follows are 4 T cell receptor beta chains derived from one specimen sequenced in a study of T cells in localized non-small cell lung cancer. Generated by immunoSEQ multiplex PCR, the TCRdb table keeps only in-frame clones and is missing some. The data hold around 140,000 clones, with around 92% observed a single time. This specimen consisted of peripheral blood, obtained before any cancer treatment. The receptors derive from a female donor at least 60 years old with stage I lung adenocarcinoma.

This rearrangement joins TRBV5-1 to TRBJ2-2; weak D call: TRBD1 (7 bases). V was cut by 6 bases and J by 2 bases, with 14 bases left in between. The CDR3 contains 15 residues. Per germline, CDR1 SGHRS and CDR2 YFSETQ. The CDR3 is CASKVRGVNTGELFF. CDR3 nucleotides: TGCGCCAGCAAGGTCAGGGGGGTTAACACCGGGGAGCTGTTTTTT.

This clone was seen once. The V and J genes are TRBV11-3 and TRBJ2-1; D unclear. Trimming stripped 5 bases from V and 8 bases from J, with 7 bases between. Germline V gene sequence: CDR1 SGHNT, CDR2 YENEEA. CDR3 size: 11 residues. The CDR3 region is CASSADHEQFF. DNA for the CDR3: TGTGCCAGCAGCGCGGACCATGAGCAGTTCTTC.

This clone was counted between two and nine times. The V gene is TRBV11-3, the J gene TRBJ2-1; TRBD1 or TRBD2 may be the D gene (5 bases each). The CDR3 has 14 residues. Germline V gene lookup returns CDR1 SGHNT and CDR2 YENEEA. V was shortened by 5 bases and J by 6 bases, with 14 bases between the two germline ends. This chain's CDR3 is CASSDRGTTNEQFF. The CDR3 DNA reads TGTGCCAGCAGCGACCGGGGCACAACCAATGAGCAGTTCTTC.

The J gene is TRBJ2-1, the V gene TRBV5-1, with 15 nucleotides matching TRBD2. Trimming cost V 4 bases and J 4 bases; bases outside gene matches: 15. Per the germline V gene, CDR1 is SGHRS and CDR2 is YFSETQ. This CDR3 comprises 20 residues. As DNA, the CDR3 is TGCGCCAGCAGCACCCCAATCCGGACTAGCGGGAGGGCCGGGTACAATGAGCAGTTCTTC. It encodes CASSTPIRTSGRAGYNEQFF.